This entry lists 25 T cell receptor beta chains sequenced from one sample in a study of shared clonotypes between healthy human individuals. Some clones are missing from TCRdb's copy, which holds only in-frame ones; the method was immunoSEQ multiplex PCR. This table has about 2.1 million clones, about 92% appearing once. Naivety among CD8 cells was defined by CD45RO negativity and positive CCR7 selection, thereby excluding terminally differentiated effector memory CD45RA+ cells. Sequencing was performed on naive CD8+ T cells from PBMCs. All receptors derive from a man between 18 and 35 years old in good health. Some clones in this sample may be carry-over from other donors' samples.

A word on this clone: The sample holds other DNA sequences that translate to the same CDR3. The V and J genes are TRBV19 and TRBJ1-5; D call uncertain. V gave up 3 bases and J gave up 4 bases, with 7 bases separating them. Per the germline V gene, CDR1 is LNHDA and CDR2 is SQIVND (reference sequence). This CDR3 contains 13 residues. This CDR3 reads CASSILTNQPQHF. The CDR3 DNA sequence: TGTGCCAGTAGTATTCTCACTAATCAGCCCCAGCATTTT.

This chain uses TRBV7-9 with TRBJ2-7, with 7 bases fitting TRBD2. The V and J ends lost 6 bases and 2 bases, in that order; junction bases with no gene match: 4. The germline V gene encodes CDR1 SEHNR and CDR2 FQNEAQ (reference sequence). The length of the CDR3 is 13 residues. The CDR3 here is CASSRGGPYEQYF. The CDR3 nucleotides are TGTGCCAGCAGTAGGGGAGGGCCCTACGAGCAGTACTTC.

V gene TRBV9 combines with J gene TRBJ2-3, with 10 bases identical to TRBD2. Losses at the gene ends were 3 bases for V and 1 base for J; bases not matched to a gene: 2. In germline, CDR1 is SGDLS, CDR2 YYNGEE. The CDR3 runs 15 residues. CDR3 amino acids: CASSDGTSGTDTQYF. The CDR3 DNA is TGTGCCAGCAGCGACGGGACTAGCGGCACAGATACGCAGTATTTT.

V is TRBV7-3 and J is TRBJ1-2; 8 bases agree with TRBD1. V lost 5 bases and J lost 7; bases outside the gene matches: 9. There are 14 residues in the CDR3. Germline V gene lookup returns CDR1 SGHTA and CDR2 FQGTGA. Here the CDR3 reads CASSPTGAGGGYTF. The CDR3 DNA follows: TGTGCCAGCAGCCCGACAGGGGCCGGGGGTGGCTACACCTTC.

V usage is TRBV5-4 and J usage is TRBJ2-3; D perhaps matches TRBD2 (6 bases). The CDR3 consists of 17 residues. Trimming stripped 0 bases from V and 6 bases from J, with 20 bases between. Per the germline V gene, CDR1 is SGHNT and CDR2 is YYREEE (reference sequence). CDR3 region: CASSLGDSGTDMDTQYF. The CDR3 DNA reads as TGTGCCAGCAGCTTGGGGGACTCCGGGACGGATATGGATACGCAGTATTTT.

V usage is TRBV7-3 and J usage is TRBJ2-7, with D perhaps matching TRBD2 (5 bases). CDR1 is SGHTA, CDR2 FQGTGA, per germline. This CDR3 region has 12 residues. Trimming took off 2 bases at V and 9 bases at J, with 11 bases between the two ends. CDR3 residues: CASSLGLRVQYF. The CDR3 DNA sequence: TGTGCCAGCAGCTTAGGACTTCGGGTGCAGTACTTC.

This clone showed up just once. The chain uses TRBV14 and TRBJ2-1; D is perhaps TRBD2 (5 bases). The CDR3 extends over 16 amino acids. The V gene's germline CDR1 is SGHDN and CDR2 FVKESK. The V and J ends lost 5 bases and 5 bases respectively, with 19 bases between them. CDR3 region: CASSTLPTNGDNEQFF. The CDR3 DNA sequence: TGTGCCAGCAGCACCCTACCGACTAACGGGGACAATGAGCAGTTCTTC.

A few counts support this clone. The V and J genes are TRBV19 and TRBJ1-1; no clear D. Trimming left V 5 bases short and J 2 bases short, with 9 bases between. The CDR3 runs 13 residues. Germline V CDR1 and CDR2: LNHDA, SQIVND (reference sequence). CDR3 sequence reads: CASSANINTEAFF. CDR3 nucleotide sequence: TGTGCCAGTAGTGCCAACATAAACACTGAAGCTTTCTTT.

J is TRBJ2-7 and V is TRBV7-6; D is undetermined. V was shortened by 1 base and J by 6 bases, with 10 bases between the two germline ends. The CDR3 contains 13 residues. Germline V gene lookup returns CDR1 SGHVS and CDR2 FNYEAQ. DNA for the CDR3: TGTGCCAGCAGCTTAGGGGTTAAGAGCGAGCAGTACTTC. It specifies CASSLGVKSEQYF.

The chain uses TRBV13 and TRBJ1-2; D gene ambiguous. V gave up 1 base and J gave up 0 bases, with 6 bases separating them. Germline CDR1 PRHDT, CDR2 FYEKMQ (reference sequence). The CDR3 covers 14 residues. The DNA for the CDR3 is TGTGCCAGCAGCTTAGATCCAGCTAACTATGGCTACACCTTC. It encodes CASSLDPANYGYTF. Combining the CDR3 with reference TRBV13 and TRBJ1-2 gives the whole variable domain AAGVIQSPRHLIKEKRETATLKCYPIPRHDTVYWYQQGPGQDPQFLISFYEKMQSDKGSIPDRFSAQQFSDYHSELNMSSLELGDSALYFCASSLDPANYGYTFGSGTRLTVV.

Of note for this clone: Other DNA sequences in the same sample also yield this CDR3. V and J are TRBV27 and TRBJ2-7; 7 bases fit TRBD1. Losses at the gene ends were 6 bases for V and 1 base for J; bases not matched to a gene: 6. Per germline, CDR1 MNHEY and CDR2 SMNVEV (reference sequence). CDR3 size: 14 residues. The CDR3 spells CASSSRTGSYEQYF. CDR3 nucleotide sequence: TGTGCCAGCAGCTCACGGACAGGTTCCTACGAGCAGTACTTC.

The genes are TRBV18 and TRBJ1-1, with no clear D. The CDR3 contains 14 residues. The germline V gene encodes CDR1 KGHSH and CDR2 LQKENI. V dropped 3 bases and J dropped 0 bases, with 8 bases sitting between them. The CDR3 coding sequence is TGTGCCAGCTCACCTGTATACATGAACACTGAAGCTTTCTTT. Residues: CASSPVYMNTEAFF.

This clone was found a few times. V is TRBV9 and J is TRBJ1-1; D not certain. This CDR3 region has 12 residues. Trimming stripped 0 bases from V and 6 bases from J, with 6 bases between. CDR1 is SGDLS and CDR2 is YYNGEE in the germline V gene. The CDR3 bases are TGTGCCAGCAGCGTAGGGGTTTCTGAAGCTTTCTTT. It codes for CASSVGVSEAFF.

The chain employs TRBV9 and TRBJ2-2; no reliable D call. Germline CDR1 reads SGDLS; CDR2 reads YYNGEE. The CDR3 loop spans 16 amino acids. Trimming took 6 bases from V and 0 from J, leaving 15 bases between them. In DNA form, the CDR3 reads TGTGCCAGCACTGCTCGGGCAGACCCGAACACCGGGGAGCTGTTTTTT. Its protein is CASTARADPNTGELFF.

The chain carries TRBV6-5 and TRBJ2-1; TRBD2 might be the D (5 bases). V gave up 3 bases and J gave up 4 bases, with 13 bases separating them. The germline V gene has CDR1 MNHEY and CDR2 SVGAGI. This CDR3 region has 15 residues. Here the CDR3 reads CASSYLEEGYNEQFF. The CDR3 DNA reads as TGTGCCAGCAGTTATCTGGAGGAAGGGTACAATGAGCAGTTCTTC.

The CDR3, as DNA: TGTGCCAGCAGCTTAAATCCTAGCGGGAGTGATGAGCAGTTCTTC. The encoded protein is CASSLNPSGSDEQFF. The chain has TRBV7-9 and TRBJ2-1; TRBD2 agrees at 10 bases. CDR3 size: 15 residues. V gave up 2 bases and J gave up 8 bases; unmatched junction bases: 6. The germline V gene has CDR1 SEHNR and CDR2 FQNEAQ (reference sequence).

The V call is TRBV4-1, the J call TRBJ2-7; D gene ambiguous. The CDR3 length is 16 residues. The V gene lost 1 base and the J gene lost 3 bases, with 16 bases spanning the gap. Germline V gives CDR1 MGHRA, CDR2 YSYEKL. The CDR3 DNA reads as TGCGCCAGCAGCCAAGGTGCGGTTGAGGCAGTCTACGAGCAGTACTTC. Its translation is CASSQGAVEAVYEQYF.

The chain has TRBV28 and TRBJ2-7; the D gene is possibly TRBD1 (5 bases). Germline CDR1 and CDR2: MDHEN and SYDVKM. V shed 6 bases and J shed 2 bases, with 8 bases lying between them. The CDR3 has 12 residues. CDR3 loop: CASRSTAYEQYF. CDR3 DNA: TGTGCCAGCAGGTCGACAGCCTACGAGCAGTACTTC.

The chain couples TRBV5-6 to TRBJ2-7; D perhaps matches TRBD2 (5 bases). This CDR3 comprises 13 residues. The V end lost 5 bases, the J end lost 4 bases, and 13 bases lay between the germline ends. Germline CDR1 is SGHDT and CDR2 is YYEEEE. The CDR3 sequence is CASRPRGDYEQYF. CDR3 DNA: TGTGCCAGCAGACCCCGGGGTGATTACGAGCAGTACTTC.

This rearrangement joins TRBV28 to TRBJ1-5; no firm D call. Germline CDR1 reads MDHEN; CDR2 reads SYDVKM. Trimming cost V 3 bases and J 1 base, with 10 bases left between them. The CDR3 covers 15 residues. CDR3 sequence: CASSFEDSSNQPQHF. The CDR3 DNA reads TGTGCCAGCAGTTTCGAGGACTCAAGCAATCAGCCCCAGCATTTT.

Note on this clone: The sample has other DNA sequences that encode this CDR3 too. The rearrangement links TRBV27 to TRBJ2-7; the match to TRBD2 covers 8 bases. The germline V gene has CDR1 MNHEY and CDR2 SMNVEV (reference sequence). With V trimmed by 6 bases and J by 0 bases, 4 bases remained unmatched. The CDR3 consists of 14 residues. CDR3 region: CASRPGTSSYEQYF. The CDR3 DNA reads as TGTGCCAGCAGGCCCGGGACTAGCTCCTACGAGCAGTACTTC.

Turning to this clone: Other nucleotide sequences from this sample produce the same CDR3. This chain connects TRBV6-1 to TRBJ1-1; perhaps TRBD1 as D (6 bases). The ends were cut back, 6 bases at V and 1 base at J, with 9 bases in the middle. Germline V lookup: CDR1 MNHNS, CDR2 SASEGT. This CDR3 is built from 13 residues. Here the CDR3 DNA reads TGTGCCAGCAGCGAGACAGGGAACACTGAAGCTTTCTTT. The encoded protein is CASSETGNTEAFF.

The sample holds one count of this clone. V and J are TRBV4-1 and TRBJ2-7; D gene uncertain. Trimming took 1 base from V and 2 from J, leaving 9 bases between them. The germline V gene has CDR1 MGHRA and CDR2 YSYEKL. The CDR3 is 14 residues long. CDR3 amino acids: CASSQVDVAYEQYF. For the CDR3, the DNA is TGCGCCAGCAGCCAAGTGGACGTCGCCTACGAGCAGTACTTC.

This rearrangement joins TRBV5-4 to TRBJ2-1; 8 bases line up with TRBD2. V was pared by 5 bases and J by 5 bases, with 9 bases of the junction left unmatched. The CDR3 spans 15 residues. Germline values: CDR1 SGHNT, CDR2 YYREEE (reference sequence). The CDR3 DNA is TGTGCCAGCAGGAAGGGGTCGGGAGGGAACAATGAGCAGTTCTTC. The encoded protein is CASRKGSGGNNEQFF. Complete variable domain (other parts from reference TRBV5-4 and TRBJ2-1): ETGVTQSPTHLIKTRGQQVTLRCSSQSGHNTVSWYQQALGQGPQFIFQYYREEENGRGNFPPRFSGLQFPNYSSELNVNALELDDSALYLCASRKGSGGNNEQFFGPGTRLTVL.

The chain couples TRBV5-1 to TRBJ2-1; D call uncertain. CDR3 length: 19 residues. The V gene lost 7 bases and the J gene lost 0 bases, with 26 bases spanning the gap. Germline-derived CDR1 and CDR2 are SGHRS and YFSETQ. CDR3 loop: CASRAPAGTTLSSYNEQFF. The CDR3 coding sequence is TGCGCCAGCCGCGCCCCGGCAGGAACCACCCTTAGCTCCTACAATGAGCAGTTCTTC.